The sequence of this T cell receptor (beta chain) was determined in a study of radiation and T cells in renal cell carcinoma. Treatment in this sample: treatment-naive control, cytoreductive nephrectomy. TCRdb's table, derived via immunoSEQ multiplex PCR, lists solely in-frame clones and lacks some. This sample carries 14,000 to 15,000 clones, roughly 58% of them seen once, and the ten largest clones take around 17%. The CDR3 has 15 amino acids. Germline V lookup: CDR1 SGHKS, CDR2 YYEKEE (reference sequence). V was clipped by 0 bases and J by 3 bases, with 13 bases between them. The V and J genes are TRBV5-5 and TRBJ2-7; no definite D call. Here the sequenced sample was tumor tissue, taken from a patient whose treatment was nephrectomy without radiotherapy. The sequence came from a man aged 55 to 69 with renal cell carcinoma. In nucleotides, the CDR3 is TGTGCCAGCAGCTTGGTTTCCCAGCCCAACTACGAGCAGTACTTC. Its translation is CASSLVSQPNYEQYF.